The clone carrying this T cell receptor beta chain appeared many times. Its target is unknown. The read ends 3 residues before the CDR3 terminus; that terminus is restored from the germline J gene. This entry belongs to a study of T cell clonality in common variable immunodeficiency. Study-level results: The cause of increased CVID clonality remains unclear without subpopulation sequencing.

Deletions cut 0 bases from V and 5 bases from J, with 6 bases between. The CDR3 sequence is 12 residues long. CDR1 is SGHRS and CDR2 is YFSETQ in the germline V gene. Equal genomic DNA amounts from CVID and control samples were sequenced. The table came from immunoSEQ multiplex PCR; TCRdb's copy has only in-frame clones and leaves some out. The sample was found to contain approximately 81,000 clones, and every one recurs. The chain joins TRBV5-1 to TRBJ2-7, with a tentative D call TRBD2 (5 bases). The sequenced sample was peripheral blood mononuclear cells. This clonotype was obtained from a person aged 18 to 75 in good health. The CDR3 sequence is CASSLAGDEQYF. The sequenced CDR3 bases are TGCGCCAGCAGCTTGGCCGGGGACGAG.